A selection of T cell receptor beta chains follows, all from one sample in a study of control samples from healthy donors and cancer patients. Sequenced by immunoSEQ multiplex PCR; TCRdb stores in-frame clones only, minus some. The sample lists 230,000 or so clones; roughly 94% were seen once. Sample: blood. The receptors come from a man between 45 and 60 years old in good health. CDR3s include the opening cysteine and the closing phenylalanine or tryptophan. Each record gives: CDR3 protein, CDR3 DNA, J gene, V gene, D gene. A D gene is named only where the DNA matches it firmly.

CASSYSISGASYEQYF,TGTGCCAGCAGTTACTCGATTTCTGGGGCCTCCTACGAGCAGTACTTC,TRBJ2-7,TRBV6-5,-
CASSQDRWGGYTF,TGTGCCAGCAGCCAAGATCGATGGGGCGGCTACACCTTC,TRBJ1-2,TRBV4-2,-
CASGEWGANTEAFF,TGTGCCAGCGGGGAGTGGGGGGCGAACACTGAAGCTTTCTTT,TRBJ1-1,TRBV6-5,-
CASSFDRDYGYTF,TGTGCCAGCAGCTTTGACAGGGATTATGGCTACACCTTC,TRBJ1-2,TRBV7-3,TRBD1
CASSAPLTGGTEAFF,TGTGCCAGTAGTGCGCCGTTAACAGGGGGCACTGAAGCTTTCTTT,TRBJ1-1,TRBV19,TRBD1
CASSLDRNNSPLHF,TGTGCCAGCAGCTTGGACAGGAATAATTCACCCCTCCACTTT,TRBJ1-6,TRBV5-4,-
CASNGGANEKLFF,TGTGCCAGCAATGGCGGGGCTAATGAAAAACTGTTTTTT,TRBJ1-4,TRBV28,-
CASSLAEAYEQFF,TGCGCCAGCAGCTTGGCCGAAGCTTATGAGCAGTTCTTC,TRBJ2-1,TRBV5-1,-
CASTWDSAGELFF,TGCGCCAGCACCTGGGACTCAGCCGGGGAGCTGTTTTTT,TRBJ2-2,TRBV10-2,-
CASSASGAWGYTF,TGTGCCAGCAGTGCATCAGGGGCATGGGGCTACACCTTC,TRBJ1-2,TRBV6-4,-